This entry lists 18 T cell receptor beta chains sequenced from one sample in a study of T cell repertoires in cytomegalovirus infection. TCRdb ran MiXCR on the reads and lists one entry per CDR3 protein. The sample consists of about 450,000 distinct CDR3 sequences, 30% to 40% of them appearing once. The specimen was PBMCs. These TCRs come from a human donor in good health (CMV status not recorded). Some clones in this sample may be carry-over from other donors' samples.

This clonotype was picked up a small number of times. V gene TRBV6-2 or TRBV6-3 combines with J gene TRBJ2-6; 8 nucleotides match TRBD2. V trimming: 2 bases; J trimming: 9 bases; junction bases outside the gene matches: 6. Germline assignment: CDR1 MNHEY and CDR2 SVGEGT. The CDR3 is 15 residues long. The chain's CDR3 is CASSYGRGGVNVLTF. CDR3 sequence (DNA): TGTGCCAGCAGTTACGGACGGGGGGGTGTCAACGTCCTGACTTTC.

This chain links TRBV27 with TRBJ2-1; 11 bases align to TRBD2. J was trimmed by 10 bases and V by 5 bases; bases with no gene match: 13. Germline CDR1 reads MNHEY; CDR2 reads SMNVEV (reference sequence). The CDR3 loop spans 16 amino acids. The CDR3 DNA reads as TGTGCCAGCAGTACCCTAGCGGGGGGCCTTGGGGGGGAGCAGTTCTTC. Amino acid sequence: CASSTLAGGLGGEQFF.

The V gene is TRBV12-3 or TRBV12-4, the J gene TRBJ2-7; D might be TRBD1 (5 bases). The CDR3 contains 14 residues. Trimming stripped 3 bases from V and 4 bases from J, with 13 bases between. As DNA, the CDR3 is TGTGCCAGCAGTTTGCTGGACAACCCATACGAGCAGTACTTC. This sequence encodes CASSLLDNPYEQYF.

This clonotype was recorded many times. The chain couples TRBV7-2 to TRBJ2-5, with TRBD1 identical over 10 bases. Losses at the gene ends were 6 bases for V and 0 bases for J; bases not matched to a gene: 10. CDR3 length: 17 residues. CDR1 and CDR2 from the germline V gene are SGHTA and FQGNSA. CDR3 residues: CASSSTGTGANQETQYF. CDR3 coding DNA: TGTGCCAGCAGTTCGACCGGGACAGGGGCGAACCAAGAGACCCAGTACTTC.

In its sample, this clonotype was seen a few times. The chain joins TRBV27 to TRBJ1-6; D possibly corresponds to TRBD1 (6 bases). The CDR3 is 14 amino acids. Germline CDR1 and CDR2: MNHEY and SMNVEV (reference sequence). The V end lost 10 bases, the J end lost 4 bases, and 14 bases lay between the germline ends. The CDR3 protein is CATAGAPYNSPLHF. Written as DNA, the CDR3 is TGTGCCACCGCAGGGGCCCCATATAATTCACCCCTCCACTTT.

The chain couples TRBV27 to TRBJ1-6; weak D call: TRBD1 (5 bases). The germline gives CDR1 MNHEY, CDR2 SMNVEV (reference sequence). V lost 5 bases and J 7 bases, leaving 18 bases between the germline ends. This CDR3 has 16 amino acids. In DNA, the CDR3 is TGTGCCAGCAGTAAACAGGCCCTAGGAACCAATTCACCCCTCCACTTT. Protein: CASSKQALGTNSPLHF.

Notes on this clonotype: One end of the junction is discordant with germline, which a read error may explain. This chain joins TRBV7-8 and TRBJ2-1; weak D call: TRBD2 (6 bases). The V gene's germline CDR1 is SGHVS and CDR2 FQNEAQ. This CDR3 contains 18 residues. This CDR3 reads CASSPGFGREEASDELFF. CDR3 nucleotides: TGTGCCAGCAGCCCCGGGTTCGGCCGAGAGGAGGCTAGCGATGAGCTGTTCTTC.

This clonotype was observed a few times. The chain uses TRBV5-1 and TRBJ2-7; 10 bases fit TRBD1. From germline, CDR1 is SGHRS and CDR2 YFSETQ. The CDR3 covers 16 residues. The V and J ends lost 1 base and 3 bases, in that order; junction bases with no gene match: 7. The CDR3 DNA is TGCGCCAGCAGCTTGTACCCGGGACAGGGGATCTACGAGCAGTACTTC. Translated, it gives CASSLYPGQGIYEQYF.

V and J are TRBV27 and TRBJ2-6, with 7 bases matching TRBD1. V was pared by 2 bases and J by 0 bases, with 1 base of the junction left unmatched. Germline lookup yields CDR1 MNHEY and CDR2 SMNVEV (reference sequence). This CDR3 contains 16 residues. CDR3 in amino acids: CASSLTGVSGANVLTF. CDR3 DNA: TGTGCCAGCAGTTTAACAGGGGTCTCTGGGGCCAACGTCCTGACTTTC.

This clonotype was seen more than once but under ten times. The chain links TRBV7-6 to TRBJ1-6; D not certain. Germline V gene sequence: CDR1 SGHVS, CDR2 FNYEAQ. This CDR3 spans 14 amino acids. V was cut by 8 bases and J by 9 bases, with 17 bases left in between. For the CDR3, the DNA is TGTGCCAGCGCCGAGCACCTCTCGGGTTCACCCCTCCACTTT. Amino acid sequence: CASAEHLSGSPLHF.

V is TRBV7-2 and J is TRBJ2-7; D gene unclear. Looked up from germline, CDR1 is SGHTA and CDR2 is FQGNSA. V was clipped by 4 bases and J by 3 bases, with 10 bases between them. The CDR3 length is 13 residues. The CDR3 loop reads CASSYKQSYEQYF. The CDR3 DNA follows: TGTGCCAGCAGCTATAAACAGAGCTACGAGCAGTACTTC.

This rearrangement joins TRBV12-3 or TRBV12-4 to TRBJ2-1; possibly TRBD2 for D (6 bases). V lost 2 bases and J lost 11, with 10 bases in between. The length of the CDR3 is 12 residues. The CDR3 sequence: CASSLSGTQQFF. DNA of the CDR3: TGTGCCAGCAGTTTATCCGGGACTCAGCAGTTCTTC.

Note on this clonotype: A much larger clone is a single base away; this may be a read error. J is TRBJ1-2 and V is TRBV5-6, with D unresolved. Trimming removed 4 bases from V and 10 bases from J, with 17 bases in between. The germline V gene encodes CDR1 SGHDT and CDR2 YYEEEE. The CDR3 is made up of 13 amino acids. The CDR3 here is CASSPREGYVYTF. The DNA for the CDR3 is TGTGCCAGCAGCCCAAGGGAAGGGTACGTCTACACCTTC. The full variable domain, its missing parts supplied by reference TRBV5-6 and TRBJ1-2, is DAGVTQSPTHLIKTRGQQVTLRCSPKSGHDTVSWYQQALGQGPQFIFQYYEEEERQRGNFPDRFSGHQFPNYSSELNVNALLLGDSALYLCASSPREGYVYTFGSGTRLTVV.

The chain carries TRBV5-1 and TRBJ1-4; no reliable D call. This CDR3 is built from 16 residues. Trimming pared 0 bases from V and 3 bases from J, leaving 12 bases between. The germline V gene encodes CDR1 SGHRS and CDR2 YFSETQ. The CDR3: CASSLGSGLANEKLFF. The CDR3, as DNA: TGCGCCAGCAGCTTGGGGAGCGGGCTGGCTAATGAAAAACTGTTTTTT.

This clonotype was seen at least ten times. The rearrangement joins TRBV7-2 to TRBJ2-7; D not resolved. Germline V gene sequence: CDR1 SGHTA, CDR2 FQGNSA. The CDR3 contains 13 residues. Between the trimmed V and J ends, which lost 2 bases and 2 bases, there was a span of 7 bases. Here the CDR3 reads CASSLTPTYEQYF. The DNA of the CDR3 is TGTGCCAGCAGCTTAACACCAACCTACGAGCAGTACTTC.

This clonotype showed up just a few times. CDR3 amino acids: CAMGLAGHEQYF. CDR3 bases: TGTGCCATGGGACTAGCGGGCCACGAGCAGTACTTC. The chain carries TRBV10-3 and TRBJ2-7; 12 nucleotides match TRBD2. Losses at the gene ends were 9 bases for V and 5 bases for J; bases not matched to a gene: 2. This CDR3 region has 12 residues. CDR1 ENHRY and CDR2 SYGVKD come from the germline V gene.

In its sample, this clonotype was seen a few times. The J gene is TRBJ1-2, the V gene TRBV10-2, with D possibly matching TRBD1 (6 bases). Trimming stripped 6 bases from V and 4 bases from J, with 21 bases between. This CDR3 has 16 amino acids. Germline V gene sequence: CDR1 WSHSY, CDR2 SAAADI. The DNA for the CDR3 is TGCGCCAGCAGAAGGGAGGACAGCTCTTATCCCTATGGCTACACCTTC. Its protein product is CASRREDSSYPYGYTF.

In this sample, this clonotype turned up a few times. The chain recombines TRBV24-1 with TRBJ2-2; possibly TRBD1 for D (6 bases). Germline V lookup: CDR1 KGHDR, CDR2 SFDVKD. CDR3 length: 16 amino acids. Trimming cost V 3 bases and J 0 bases, with 10 bases left between them. CDR3 protein: CATSDQDRANTGELFF. The CDR3 DNA reads as TGTGCCACCAGTGATCAGGACAGAGCGAACACCGGGGAGCTGTTTTTT.